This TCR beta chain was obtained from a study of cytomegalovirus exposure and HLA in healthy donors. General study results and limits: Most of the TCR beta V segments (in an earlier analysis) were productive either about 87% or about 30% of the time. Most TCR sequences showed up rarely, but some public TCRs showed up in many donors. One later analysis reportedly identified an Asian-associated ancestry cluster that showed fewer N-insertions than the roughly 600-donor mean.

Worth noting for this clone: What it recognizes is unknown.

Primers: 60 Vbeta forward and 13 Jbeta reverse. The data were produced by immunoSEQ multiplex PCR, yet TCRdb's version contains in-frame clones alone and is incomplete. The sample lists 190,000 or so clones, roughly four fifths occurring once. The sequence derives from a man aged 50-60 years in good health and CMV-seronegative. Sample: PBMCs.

The DNA of the CDR3 is TGTGCCAGCAGCCCGGGACTTTCACTGGGGCAGACCCAGTACTTC. It encodes CASSPGLSLGQTQYF. V gene TRBV7-3 combines with J gene TRBJ2-5, with D tentatively TRBD2 (6 bases). This CDR3 comprises 15 residues. The ends were cut back, 5 bases at V and 6 bases at J, with 19 bases in the middle. CDR1 and CDR2 from the germline V gene are SGHTA and FQGTGA.